This record covers a single TCR beta chain. This receptor's antigen is unknown. Per-base quality was not reported, and no clone a single base away is much larger than it. RNA was extracted with the RNeasy kit and 0.5 to 1 ug was reverse transcribed using random hexamers. The immunoSEQ multiplex PCR assay, which covers 54 Vbeta and 13 Jbeta segments, was used to amplify TCR beta CDR3 regions. To correct PCR amplification bias, a synthetic template baseline was used for both primer optimization and computational correction. Per the source publication's procedure: Reads were annotated to V, D and J genes according to IMGT and were analyzed with immunoSEQ Analyzer, with only productive sequences retained. Clonality was calculated as one minus the Shannon entropy normalized by log2 of the number of productive unique sequences. For each patient and control, public and private clones were evaluated among the 100 most prevalent clones. A clone was defined as Susac-specific if it was absent from the healthy and MS cohorts, from around 960 published viral clones and from other ImmuneACCESS disease sequences. The public reads were run again by TCRdb, first through fastp at Q25 and then through MiXCR, and only productive beta chains were kept. Rows are combined by CDR3 protein, so each entry shows the most common genes and DNA. TCRdb's processing, not the study's, gives the V and J calls here. The sample profile shows 95,000 to 150,000 distinct CDR3 sequences; just under 95% of them were found once. About 0.28% of the sample goes to the ten largest clones.

The sample is drawn from a study of CD8 T cells in Susac syndrome (dated by TCRdb to the late 2010s). A note on the overall study: Of the Susac syndrome patients who were sequenced, six had clinically active disease and roughly eight were in clinical remission. At blood withdrawal, Susac syndrome patients were therapy-naive, treated with corticosteroids (with IVIg additionally given to some), or treated with IVIg alone. Repertoire sequencing was used to test whether CD8+ T cell activation and differentiation in Susac syndrome was antigen driven. Clonality of the CD8+ T cell repertoire was compared between over ten healthy donors, about 14 Susac syndrome patients and fewer than 16 multiple sclerosis patients.

Reading the germline V gene (reference sequence) gives CDR1 SEHNR and CDR2 FQNEAQ. The CDR3 spans 14 residues, from the cysteine through the phenylalanine. The entry retains the CDR3 DNA only, 42 bases that are in frame from base 1. V and J are truncated by 1 base and 2 bases respectively, leaving an intervening sequence of 9 bases. Results the study describes overall, beyond this receptor: Clonal expansion was observed in Susac syndrome CD8+ repertoires, with the highest expansion in CD8+ TEMRA cells and greater expansion in clinically active than in remitting patients. The TCR sequencing and HLA analysis was acknowledged to have included a relatively small number of individuals. Under 20 and five Susac-specific public clones were found in the total CD8+ and CD8+ TEMRA repertoires, respectively.

Peripheral blood CD8+ and CD4+ T cells from healthy donors, Susac syndrome patients and multiple sclerosis patients were profiled using high-throughput TCR beta sequencing. Recently defined diagnostic criteria for definite or probable disease were met by the Susac syndrome patients. CD8+ TEMRA cells were enriched by FACS, while bulk CD8+ and CD4+ T cells were purified by magnetic negative isolation. Blood was drawn into EDTA tubes, processed within 24 hours, and PBMCs were isolated by density gradient centrifugation. PBMCs intended for TCR sequencing were cryopreserved in liquid nitrogen and thawed later in a water bath at 37 degrees C. The sorted or isolated CD4+, CD8+ and CD8+ TEMRA cells reached a purity of at least 90%.

The receptor was derived from a human donor with Susac syndrome. The sequenced material came from CD8+ T cells from PBMCs. The rearranged segments are TRBV7-9 and TRBJ2-7; there is no confident call for the D gene. At the DNA level, the sequence is TGTGCCAGCAGCTTAGAAGACGACCCCTACGAGCAGTACTTC. Its protein reads: CASSLEDDPYEQYF.